The source of this T cell receptor (beta chain) is a study of Ad26.COV2.S vaccination and SARS-CoV-2 variants. Study information: Participants got Ad26.COV2.S intramuscularly, once or twice 56 days apart.

Treatment defined: some 20 received Ad26.COV2.S at low or high dose, single or two shots; roughly five received placebo; per-sample allocation not given. It was on day 63 after the first vaccine or placebo injection that samples were taken. The shot given was an Ad26 vector that makes Wuhan-strain SARS-CoV-2 spike. Sequencing used immunoSEQ multiplex PCR; TCRdb keeps in-frame clones, though not all of them. This sample yields roughly 500,000 clones, of which about 91% are seen a single time; about 2.4% belongs to the top ten. Germline V gives CDR1 SGHRS, CDR2 YFSETQ. V was pared by 4 bases and J by 6 bases, with 16 bases between. The CDR3 extends over 14 amino acids.

The chain joins TRBV5-1 to TRBJ1-2; tentative D call: TRBD1 (5 bases). This TCR was sampled from a person aged 18-65 years who received the Ad26.COV2.S COVID-19 vaccine or a placebo. The sample was peripheral blood, taken in a trial of Ad26.COV2.S vaccine versus placebo. CDR3 in amino acids: CASSPDWDGDGYTF. The CDR3 DNA reads as TGCGCCAGCAGCCCCGACTGGGACGGAGATGGCTACACCTTC.